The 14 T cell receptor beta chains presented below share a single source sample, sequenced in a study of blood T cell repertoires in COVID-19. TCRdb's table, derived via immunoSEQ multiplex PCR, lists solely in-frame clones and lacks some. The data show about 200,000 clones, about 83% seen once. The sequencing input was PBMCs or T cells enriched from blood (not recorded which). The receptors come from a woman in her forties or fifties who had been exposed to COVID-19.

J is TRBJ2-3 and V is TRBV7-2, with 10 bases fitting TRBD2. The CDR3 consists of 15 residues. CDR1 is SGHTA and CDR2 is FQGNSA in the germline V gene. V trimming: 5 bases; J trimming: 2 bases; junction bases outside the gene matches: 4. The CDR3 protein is CASSPTSGYTDTQYF. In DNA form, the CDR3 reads TGTGCCAGCAGCCCGACTAGCGGGTACACAGATACGCAGTATTTT.

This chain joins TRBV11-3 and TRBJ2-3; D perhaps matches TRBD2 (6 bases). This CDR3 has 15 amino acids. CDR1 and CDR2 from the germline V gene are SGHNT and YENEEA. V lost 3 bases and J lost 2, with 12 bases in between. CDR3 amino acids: CASSLGLEYTDTQYF. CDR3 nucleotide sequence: TGTGCCAGCAGCTTGGGACTGGAATACACAGATACGCAGTATTTT.

CDR3 DNA: TGTGCCAGCAGCGGTAACAGGGGTGGGGAAGAGACCCAGTACTTC. It is translated as CASSGNRGGEETQYF. The gene calls are TRBV5-4 and TRBJ2-5, with TRBD1 matching 7 bases. Looked up from germline, CDR1 is SGHNT and CDR2 is YYREEE (reference sequence). The CDR3 has 15 residues. With V trimmed by 4 bases and J by 3 bases, 9 bases remained unmatched.

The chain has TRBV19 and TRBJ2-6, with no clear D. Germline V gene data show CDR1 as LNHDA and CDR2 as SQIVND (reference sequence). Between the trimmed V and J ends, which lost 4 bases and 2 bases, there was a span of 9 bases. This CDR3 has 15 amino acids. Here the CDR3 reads CASSTRVAGANVLTF. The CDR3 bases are TGTGCCAGTAGTACTCGGGTCGCTGGGGCCAACGTCCTGACTTTC.

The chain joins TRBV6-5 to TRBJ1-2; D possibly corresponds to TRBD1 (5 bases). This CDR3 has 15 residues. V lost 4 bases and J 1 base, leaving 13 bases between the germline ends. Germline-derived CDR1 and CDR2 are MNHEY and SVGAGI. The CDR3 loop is CASSSSPGFNYGYTF. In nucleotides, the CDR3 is TGTGCCAGCAGTTCATCTCCAGGGTTTAACTATGGCTACACCTTC.

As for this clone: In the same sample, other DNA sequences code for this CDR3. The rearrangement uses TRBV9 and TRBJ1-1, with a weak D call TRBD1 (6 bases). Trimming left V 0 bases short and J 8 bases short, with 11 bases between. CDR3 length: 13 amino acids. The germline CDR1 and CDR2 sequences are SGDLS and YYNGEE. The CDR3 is CASSVASGGEAFF. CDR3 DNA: TGTGCCAGCAGCGTAGCTTCGGGGGGCGAAGCTTTCTTT.

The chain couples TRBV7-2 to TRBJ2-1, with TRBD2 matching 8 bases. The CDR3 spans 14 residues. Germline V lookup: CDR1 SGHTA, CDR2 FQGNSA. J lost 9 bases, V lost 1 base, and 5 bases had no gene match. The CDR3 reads CASSLEISGGEQFF. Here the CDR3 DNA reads TGTGCCAGCAGCTTAGAAATCAGCGGGGGTGAGCAGTTCTTC. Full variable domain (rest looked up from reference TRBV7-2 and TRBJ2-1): GAGVSQSPSNKVTEKGKDVELRCDPISGHTALYWYRQSLGQGLEFLIYFQGNSAPDKSGLPSDRFSAERTGGSVSTLTIQRTQQEDSAVYLCASSLEISGGEQFFGPGTRLTVL.

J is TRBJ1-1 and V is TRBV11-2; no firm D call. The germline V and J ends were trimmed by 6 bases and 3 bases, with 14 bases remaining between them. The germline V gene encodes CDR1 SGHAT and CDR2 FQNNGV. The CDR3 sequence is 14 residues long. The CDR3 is CASSTRGRDTEAFF. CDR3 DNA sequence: TGTGCCAGCAGTACCCGGGGTAGGGACACTGAAGCTTTCTTT.

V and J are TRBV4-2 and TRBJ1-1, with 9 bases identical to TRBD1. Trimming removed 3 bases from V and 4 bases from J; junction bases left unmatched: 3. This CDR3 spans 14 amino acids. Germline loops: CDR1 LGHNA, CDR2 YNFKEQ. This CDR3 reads CASSHPGQGTEAFF. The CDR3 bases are TGTGCCAGCAGCCATCCGGGACAGGGCACTGAAGCTTTCTTT.

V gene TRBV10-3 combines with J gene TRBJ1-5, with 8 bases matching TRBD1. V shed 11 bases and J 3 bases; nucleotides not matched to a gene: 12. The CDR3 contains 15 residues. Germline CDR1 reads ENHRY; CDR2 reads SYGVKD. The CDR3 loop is CAVGGGDRLNQPQHF. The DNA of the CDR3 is TGTGCCGTCGGCGGGGGGGACAGGCTCAATCAGCCCCAGCATTTT.

The CDR3 protein is CSVSGPPGANVLTF. The CDR3 coding sequence is TGCAGCGTCAGTGGTCCCCCCGGGGCCAACGTCCTGACTTTC. The chain combines TRBV29-1 with TRBJ2-6; D is ambiguous. This CDR3 comprises 14 residues. Germline V lookup: CDR1 SQVTM, CDR2 ANQGSEA. V lost 6 bases to trimming and J lost 4 bases, with 13 bases between them.

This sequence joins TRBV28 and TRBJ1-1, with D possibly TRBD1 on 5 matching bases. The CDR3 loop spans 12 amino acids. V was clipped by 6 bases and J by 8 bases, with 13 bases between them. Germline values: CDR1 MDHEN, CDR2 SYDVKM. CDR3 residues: CASRPDRDEAFF. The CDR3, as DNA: TGTGCCAGCAGACCCGACAGAGACGAAGCTTTCTTT. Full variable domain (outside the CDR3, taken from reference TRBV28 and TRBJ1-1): DVKVTQSSRYLVKRTGEKVFLECVQDMDHENMFWYRQDPGLGLRLIYFSYDVKMKEKGDIPEGYSVSREKKERFSLILESASTNQTSMYLCASRPDRDEAFFGQGTRLTVV.

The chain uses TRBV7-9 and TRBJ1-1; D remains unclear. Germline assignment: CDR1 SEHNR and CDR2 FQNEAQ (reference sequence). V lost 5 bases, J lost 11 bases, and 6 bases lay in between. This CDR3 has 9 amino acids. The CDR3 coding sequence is TGTGCCAGCAGCCCGAGGGCTTTCTTT. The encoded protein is CASSPRAFF.

The CDR3, as DNA: TGTGCCAGCAGTCCGACAGGCCGGGAGACCCAGTACTTC. Translation: CASSPTGRETQYF. The chain joins TRBV28 to TRBJ2-5; D may be TRBD1 (6 bases). The germline V gene encodes CDR1 MDHEN and CDR2 SYDVKM. The CDR3 sequence is 13 residues long. V lost 5 bases and J lost 5, with 12 bases in between.